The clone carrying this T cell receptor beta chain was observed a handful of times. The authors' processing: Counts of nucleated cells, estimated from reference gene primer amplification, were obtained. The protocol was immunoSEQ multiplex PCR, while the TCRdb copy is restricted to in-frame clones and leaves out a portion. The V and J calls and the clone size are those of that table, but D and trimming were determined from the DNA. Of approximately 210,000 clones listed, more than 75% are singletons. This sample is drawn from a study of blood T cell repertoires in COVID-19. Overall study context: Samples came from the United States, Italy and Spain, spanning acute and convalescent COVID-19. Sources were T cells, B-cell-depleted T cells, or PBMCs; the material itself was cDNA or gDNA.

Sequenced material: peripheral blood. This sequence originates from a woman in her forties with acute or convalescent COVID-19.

CDR3 protein: CSVASTPGEEYF. The DNA for the CDR3 is TGCAGCGTTGCGTCTACCCCGGGTGAGGAGTACTTC. The V gene is TRBV29-1, the J gene TRBJ2-7; no clear D gene. CDR1 is SQVTM, CDR2 ANQGSEA, per germline. This CDR3 comprises 12 residues. V lost 4 bases to trimming and J lost 11 bases, with 18 bases between them.